These 6 T cell receptor beta chains originate from one sample sequenced in a study of early T cells in non-severe SARS-CoV-2 infection. TCRdb passed the 5' RACE reads through MiXCR, listing each CDR3 protein once. The sample contains tens of thousands of distinct CDR3 sequences, around 15% of which appear only once. Sequenced: whole blood. These receptors came from an adult who was a healthcare worker with PCR-confirmed SARS-CoV-2 infection or an uninfected control (not recorded which).

This clonotype was recorded only once. The chain combines TRBV29-1 with TRBJ2-1, with 7 nucleotides matching TRBD1. V lost 7 bases, J lost 3 bases, and 6 bases stayed unmatched. Germline V lookup: CDR1 SQVTM, CDR2 ANQGSEA. The CDR3 contains 13 residues. CDR3 nucleotide sequence: TGCAGCGCCGCAGGGGGAAGCTACAATGAGCAGTTCTTC. It is translated as CSAAGGSYNEQFF.

This clonotype occurred a few times. The genes are TRBV2 and TRBJ2-3, with 11 bases lining up with TRBD2. J gave up 8 bases and V 5 bases, and 6 bases lay outside the gene matches. From germline, CDR1 is SNHLY and CDR2 FYNNEI. The CDR3 contains 14 residues. CDR3 region: CASSIAGGPGTQYF. The DNA of the CDR3 is TGTGCCAGCAGTATAGCGGGGGGGCCTGGTACGCAGTATTTT.

In this sample, this clonotype turned up many times. The chain employs TRBV3-1 and TRBJ1-1; D may be TRBD1 (5 bases). Trimming pared 4 bases from V and 0 bases from J, leaving 9 bases between. The length of the CDR3 is 14 residues. The germline V gene has CDR1 LGHDT and CDR2 YNNKEL (reference sequence). Written as DNA, the CDR3 is TGTGCCAGCAGCCGAGGGGCAGTGAACACTGAAGCTTTCTTT. Its translation is CASSRGAVNTEAFF.

This clonotype was seen at least ten times. This sequence joins TRBV20-1 and TRBJ1-6, with 10 positions matching TRBD1. The CDR3 runs 15 residues. V lost 5 bases and J lost 2; bases outside the gene matches: 3. The germline CDR1 and CDR2 sequences are DFQATT and SNEGSKA (reference sequence). In DNA form, the CDR3 reads TGCAGTGCTTTGACAGGGGGCGCCTATAATTCACCCCTCCACTTT. It encodes CSALTGGAYNSPLHF.

This clonotype turned up a few times. The genes are TRBV6-1 and TRBJ1-5; 8 nucleotides line up with TRBD1. V lost 4 bases, J lost 2 bases, and 10 bases stayed unmatched. The CDR3 consists of 17 residues. The germline gives CDR1 MNHNS, CDR2 SASEGT. In DNA, the CDR3 is TGTGCCAGCAGTGTTGACAGGGGCGGAGTAGGCAATCAGCCCCAGCATTTT. Translating gives CASSVDRGGVGNQPQHF.

The rearrangement links TRBV20-1 to TRBJ2-3; D remains ambiguous. This CDR3 comprises 12 residues. CDR1 is DFQATT and CDR2 is SNEGSKA in the germline V gene (reference sequence). V lost 2 bases, J lost 5 bases, and 8 bases lay in between. The CDR3 loop reads CSARTGRDTQYF. The CDR3 DNA sequence: TGCAGTGCTAGAACCGGTCGAGATACGCAGTATTTT.